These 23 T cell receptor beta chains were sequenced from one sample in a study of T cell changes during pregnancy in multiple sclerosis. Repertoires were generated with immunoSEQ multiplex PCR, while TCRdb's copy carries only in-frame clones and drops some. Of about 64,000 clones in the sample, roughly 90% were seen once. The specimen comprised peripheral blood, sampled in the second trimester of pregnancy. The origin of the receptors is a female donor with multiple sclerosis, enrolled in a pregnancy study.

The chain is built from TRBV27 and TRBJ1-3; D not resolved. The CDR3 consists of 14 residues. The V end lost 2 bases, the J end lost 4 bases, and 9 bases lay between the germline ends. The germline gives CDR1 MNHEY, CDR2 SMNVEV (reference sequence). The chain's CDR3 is CASSLMSQGNTIYF. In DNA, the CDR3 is TGTGCCAGCAGTTTAATGTCCCAGGGAAACACCATATATTTT.

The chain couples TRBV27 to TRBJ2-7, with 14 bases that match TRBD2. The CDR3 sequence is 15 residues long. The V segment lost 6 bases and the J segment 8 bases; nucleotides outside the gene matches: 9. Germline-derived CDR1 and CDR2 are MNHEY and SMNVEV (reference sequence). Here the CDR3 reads CASSLAGTSGRKQYF. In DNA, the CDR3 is TGTGCCAGCAGCCTAGCAGGGACTAGCGGGAGAAAGCAGTACTTC.

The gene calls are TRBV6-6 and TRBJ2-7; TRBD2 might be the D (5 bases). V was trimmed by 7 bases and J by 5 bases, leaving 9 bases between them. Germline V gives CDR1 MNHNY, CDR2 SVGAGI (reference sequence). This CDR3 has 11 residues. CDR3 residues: CASTGVDEQYF. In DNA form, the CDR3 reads TGTGCCAGCACCGGGGTCGACGAGCAGTACTTC.

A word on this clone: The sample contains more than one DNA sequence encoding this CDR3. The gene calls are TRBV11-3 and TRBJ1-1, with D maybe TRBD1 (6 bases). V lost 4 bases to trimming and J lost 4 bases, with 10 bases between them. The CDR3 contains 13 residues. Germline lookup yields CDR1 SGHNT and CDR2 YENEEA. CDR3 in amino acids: CASSSRGGTEAFF. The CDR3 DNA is TGTGCCAGCAGCTCCAGGGGTGGCACTGAAGCTTTCTTT.

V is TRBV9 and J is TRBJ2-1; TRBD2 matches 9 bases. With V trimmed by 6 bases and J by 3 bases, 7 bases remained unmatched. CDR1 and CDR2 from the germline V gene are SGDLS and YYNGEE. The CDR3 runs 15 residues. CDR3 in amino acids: CASNGQAGGYNEQFF. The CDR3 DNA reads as TGTGCCAGCAACGGCCAAGCGGGAGGCTACAATGAGCAGTTCTTC.

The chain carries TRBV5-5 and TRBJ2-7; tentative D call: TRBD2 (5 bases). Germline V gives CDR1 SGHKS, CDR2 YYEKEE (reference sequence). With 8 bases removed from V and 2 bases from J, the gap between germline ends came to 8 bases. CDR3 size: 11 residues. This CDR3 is CARGRPYEQYF. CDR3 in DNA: TGTGCCAGAGGGAGACCCTACGAGCAGTACTTC.

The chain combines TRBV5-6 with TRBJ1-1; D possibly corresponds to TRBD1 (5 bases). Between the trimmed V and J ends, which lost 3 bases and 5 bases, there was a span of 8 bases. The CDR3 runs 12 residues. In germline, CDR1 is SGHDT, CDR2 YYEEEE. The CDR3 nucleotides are TGTGCCAGCAGCTGGGGGGATACTGAAGCTTTCTTT. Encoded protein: CASSWGDTEAFF.

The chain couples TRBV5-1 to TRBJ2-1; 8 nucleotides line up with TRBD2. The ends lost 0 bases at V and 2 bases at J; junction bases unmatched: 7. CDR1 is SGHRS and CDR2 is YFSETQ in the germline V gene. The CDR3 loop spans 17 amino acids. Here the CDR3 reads CASSLGAGTSTYNEQFF. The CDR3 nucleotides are TGCGCCAGCAGCTTGGGAGCTGGGACTAGTACCTACAATGAGCAGTTCTTC.

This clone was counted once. The CDR3 DNA is TGCAGCGTTGTAGGGACACCTGGGTCTGGGGCCAACGTCCTGACTTTC. Translated, it gives CSVVGTPGSGANVLTF. The V and J genes are TRBV29-1 and TRBJ2-6; tentative D call: TRBD1 (6 bases). The CDR3 runs 16 residues. V was shortened by 4 bases and J by 1 base, with 14 bases between the two germline ends. Germline values: CDR1 SQVTM, CDR2 ANQGSEA.

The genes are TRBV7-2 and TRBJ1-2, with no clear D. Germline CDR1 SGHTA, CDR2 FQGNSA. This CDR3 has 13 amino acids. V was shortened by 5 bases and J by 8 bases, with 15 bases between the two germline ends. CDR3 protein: CASSPTPEAGYTF. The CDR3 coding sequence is TGTGCCAGCAGCCCCACCCCCGAGGCCGGCTACACCTTC. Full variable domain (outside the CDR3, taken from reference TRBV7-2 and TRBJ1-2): GAGVSQSPSNKVTEKGKDVELRCDPISGHTALYWYRQSLGQGLEFLIYFQGNSAPDKSGLPSDRFSAERTGGSVSTLTIQRTQQEDSAVYLCASSPTPEAGYTFGSGTRLTVV.

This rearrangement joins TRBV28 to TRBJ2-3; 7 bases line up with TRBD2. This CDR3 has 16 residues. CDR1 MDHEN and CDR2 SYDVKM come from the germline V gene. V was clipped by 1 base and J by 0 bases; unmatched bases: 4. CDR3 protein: CASSLFLSGSTDTQYF. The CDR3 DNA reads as TGTGCCAGCAGTTTATTCCTTAGCGGGAGCACAGATACGCAGTATTTT.

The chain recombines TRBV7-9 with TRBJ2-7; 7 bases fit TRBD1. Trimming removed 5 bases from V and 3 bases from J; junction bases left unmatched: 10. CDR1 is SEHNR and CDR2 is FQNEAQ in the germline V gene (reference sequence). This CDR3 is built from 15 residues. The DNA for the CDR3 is TGTGCCAGCAGCCCTTGGGACAGACCCTTCTACGAGCAGTACTTC. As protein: CASSPWDRPFYEQYF.

The CDR3 DNA follows: TGTGCCAGCAGCCAAGAGGGGGGAGTAGATACGCAGTATTTT. Translated: CASSQEGGVDTQYF. The chain combines TRBV4-2 with TRBJ2-3; D is perhaps TRBD2 (6 bases). CDR1 is LGHNA and CDR2 is YNFKEQ in the germline V gene. This CDR3 has 14 amino acids. The germline V and J ends were trimmed by 0 bases and 5 bases, with 9 bases remaining between them.

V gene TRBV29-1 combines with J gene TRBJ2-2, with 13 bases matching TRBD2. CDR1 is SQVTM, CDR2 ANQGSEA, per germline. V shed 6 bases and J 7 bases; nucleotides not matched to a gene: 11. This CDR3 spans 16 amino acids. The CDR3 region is CSVGILAGGPIGELFF. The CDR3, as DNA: TGCAGCGTCGGGATACTAGCGGGAGGGCCGATCGGGGAGCTGTTTTTT.

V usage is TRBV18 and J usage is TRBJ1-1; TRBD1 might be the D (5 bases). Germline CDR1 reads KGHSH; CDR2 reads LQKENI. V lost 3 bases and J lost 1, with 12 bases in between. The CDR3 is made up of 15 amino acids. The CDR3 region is CASSPPGGGNTEAFF. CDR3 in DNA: TGTGCCAGCTCACCCCCTGGGGGGGGGAACACTGAAGCTTTCTTT.

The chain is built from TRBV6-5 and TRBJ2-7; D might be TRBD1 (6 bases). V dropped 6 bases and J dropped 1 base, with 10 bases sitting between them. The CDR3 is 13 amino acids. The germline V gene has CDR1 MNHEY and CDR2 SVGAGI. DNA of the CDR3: TGTGCCAGCAGCCCGGACAGTTCCTACGAGCAGTACTTC. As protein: CASSPDSSYEQYF.

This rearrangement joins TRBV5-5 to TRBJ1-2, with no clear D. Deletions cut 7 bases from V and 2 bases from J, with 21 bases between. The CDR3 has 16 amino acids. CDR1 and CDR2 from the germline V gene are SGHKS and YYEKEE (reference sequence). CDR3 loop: CASAGVLIPLNYGYTF. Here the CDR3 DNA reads TGTGCCAGCGCTGGAGTCCTAATACCTTTAAACTATGGCTACACCTTC.

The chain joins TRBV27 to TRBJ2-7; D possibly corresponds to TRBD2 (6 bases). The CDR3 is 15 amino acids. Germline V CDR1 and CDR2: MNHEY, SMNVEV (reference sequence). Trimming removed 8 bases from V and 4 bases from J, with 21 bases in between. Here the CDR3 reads CASAILEGSSYEQYF. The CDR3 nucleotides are TGTGCCAGCGCGATTTTGGAGGGATCGAGTTACGAGCAGTACTTC.

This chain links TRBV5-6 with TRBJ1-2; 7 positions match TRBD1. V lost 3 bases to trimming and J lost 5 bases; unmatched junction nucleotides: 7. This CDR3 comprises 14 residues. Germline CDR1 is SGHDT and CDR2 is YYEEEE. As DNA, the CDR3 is TGTGCCAGCAGCTCAGGACAGGCTATTTATGGCTACACCTTC. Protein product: CASSSGQAIYGYTF.

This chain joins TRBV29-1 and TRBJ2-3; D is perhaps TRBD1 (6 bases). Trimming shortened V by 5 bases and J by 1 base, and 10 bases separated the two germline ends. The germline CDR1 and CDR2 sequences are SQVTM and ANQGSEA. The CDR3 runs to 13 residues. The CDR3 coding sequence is TGCAGCGTTAGGGGGTCGGGCACAGATACGCAGTATTTT. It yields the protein CSVRGSGTDTQYF.

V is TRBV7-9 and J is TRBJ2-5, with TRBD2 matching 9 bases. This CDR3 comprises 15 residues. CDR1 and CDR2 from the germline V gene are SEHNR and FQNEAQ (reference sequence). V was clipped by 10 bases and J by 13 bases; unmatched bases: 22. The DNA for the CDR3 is TGTGCCACAACGCAATCAAATAGCGGGAGTTCAATGCCGTACTTC. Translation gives CATTQSNSGSSMPYF.

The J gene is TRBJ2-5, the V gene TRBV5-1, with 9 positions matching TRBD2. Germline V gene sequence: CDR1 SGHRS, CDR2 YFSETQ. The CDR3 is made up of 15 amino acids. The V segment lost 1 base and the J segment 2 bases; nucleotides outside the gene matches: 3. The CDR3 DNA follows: TGCGCCAGCAGCTTGCTAGCGGGAAATCAAGAGACCCAGTACTTC. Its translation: CASSLLAGNQETQYF.

The CDR3 here is CASSLRLEGEQFF. The CDR3 nucleotides are TGTGCCAGCAGCCTCAGACTAGAGGGTGAGCAGTTCTTC. The chain employs TRBV7-3 and TRBJ2-1; D perhaps matches TRBD2 (6 bases). The CDR3 contains 13 residues. The ends were cut back, 5 bases at V and 9 bases at J, with 14 bases in the middle. Germline assignment: CDR1 SGHTA and CDR2 FQGTGA.